Listed here is a single TCR beta chain. No antigen is known for it. The sample holds no much larger clone one base away, and base qualities are not on file. The treatment or condition label, read with the paper, signifies: AdE1-LMPpoly-expanded autologous EBV-specific T-cell therapy followed by anti-PD-1 nivolumab. V and J are truncated by 4 bases and 2 bases respectively, leaving an intervening sequence of 6 bases. The cysteine opens and the phenylalanine closes a CDR3 of 13 amino acids. Only CDR3 DNA remains: 39 bases, in frame from the first base. In the germline V gene, CDR1 corresponds to MNHEY and CDR2 to SVGAGI. These data originate in a study of EBV T-cell therapy then PD-1 blockade in nasopharyngeal carcinoma (dated by TCRdb to 2020 to 2023). The Qiagen DNeasy Kit was used to extract genomic DNA from the sorted cells. The immunoSEQ platform was used for deep sequencing of the TCR beta chain. The paper's processing steps were these. Repertoire data analysis was performed with the immunoSEQ Analyzer software. What TCRdb holds here is the immuneACCESS table cut down to in-frame rearrangements. Part of the clones is not present; checked against another copy, under half of the missing clones reflect an unresolved V gene, and the others are unexplained. V, J and clone size reflect that table, while D and trimming were determined from the DNA. This sample has about 17,000 clones in its table, and 75% to 90% of those were observed once. Of the sample, around 30% is held by the ten largest clones.

The specimen comprised CD8+ T cells from blood, sampled at day 0 from a patient whose treatment included autologous EBV-specific T cells and nivolumab. This receptor was identified in a man aged 40-55 years with nasopharyngeal carcinoma. The chain couples TRBV6-5 to TRBJ1-3; D gene: possibly TRBD1, on 5 matching bases. DNA sequence: TGTGCCAGCAGTTCAGGGACTGGAAACACCATATATTTT. The encoded protein is CASSSGTGNTIYF.